This passage covers 18 T cell receptor beta chains from one sample sequenced in a study of CD8 T cells in ankylosing spondylitis. Each CDR3 protein gets one entry after TCRdb re-called the 5' RACE reads with MiXCR. The table records under 300,000 distinct CDR3 sequences, about 11% of them present only once. Sequenced material: blood, either unsorted or a sorted T cell fraction (not recorded which). Every receptor here comes from a male donor with ankylosing spondylitis or in good health (not recorded which).

In this sample, this clonotype turned up many times. The chain is built from TRBV10-3 and TRBJ1-5; D not certain. The CDR3 is 16 amino acids. Germline V lookup: CDR1 ENHRY, CDR2 SYGVKD. V shed 3 bases and J shed 0 bases, with 12 bases lying between them. The CDR3 DNA sequence: TGTGCCATCAGTGACACCGGGAGTTATAGCAATCAGCCCCAGCATTTT. The encoded protein is CAISDTGSYSNQPQHF.

This clonotype was detected ten times or more. The J gene is TRBJ1-2, the V gene TRBV28, with D unclear. V lost 5 bases to trimming and J lost 5 bases, with 15 bases between them. CDR3 length: 14 amino acids. CDR1 is MDHEN, CDR2 SYDVKM, per germline. CDR3 bases: TGTGCCAGCAGTATCGGACTGCCGAATTATGGCTACACCTTC. This sequence encodes CASSIGLPNYGYTF.

This clonotype came up many times. The J gene is TRBJ2-7, the V gene TRBV4-1, with 7 bases lining up with TRBD1. From germline, CDR1 is MGHRA and CDR2 YSYEKL. The CDR3 runs to 16 residues. Trimming removed 6 bases from V and 3 bases from J; junction bases left unmatched: 14. The CDR3 here is CASSPTGQGVRYEQYF. Written as DNA, the CDR3 is TGCGCCAGCAGTCCGACGGGGCAGGGGGTTCGCTACGAGCAGTACTTC.

The chain joins TRBV10-3 to TRBJ2-3, with a weak D call TRBD2 (5 bases). The CDR3 is 15 residues long. The V end was cut by 4 bases, the J end by 0 bases, with 11 bases between. The germline CDR1 and CDR2 sequences are ENHRY and SYGVKD. This CDR3 reads CAISGFGESTDTQYF. CDR3 DNA: TGTGCCATCAGTGGTTTCGGGGAGAGCACAGATACGCAGTATTTT.

This clonotype was counted ten times or more. The V and J genes are TRBV10-3 and TRBJ2-3, with 10 bases lining up with TRBD2. V lost 5 bases and J lost 7; bases outside the gene matches: 12. The CDR3 has 16 residues. Germline lookup yields CDR1 ENHRY and CDR2 SYGVKD. CDR3 nucleotides: TGTGCCATCAGTTCGGCTAGCGGGAGCCAGGCCCATACGCAGTATTTT. Its protein is CAISSASGSQAHTQYF.

This clonotype was observed a few times. V is TRBV5-1 and J is TRBJ2-1; 8 positions agree with TRBD2. Germline trimming cut 5 bases from V and 6 bases from J; bases unmatched to any gene: 10. Germline CDR1 is SGHRS and CDR2 is YFSETQ. The CDR3 is 15 amino acids. CDR3 bases: TGCGCCAGCAGAACCGGGGGGGGGCGACTCAATGAGCAGTTCTTC. This encodes CASRTGGGRLNEQFF.

There are many counts of this clonotype. The chain combines TRBV12-3 or TRBV12-4 with TRBJ2-3; D possibly corresponds to TRBD1 (6 bases). This CDR3 has 16 amino acids. Trimming cost V 1 base and J 6 bases, with 17 bases left between them. In DNA, the CDR3 is TGTGCCAGCAGTTTAGGGGGGCTTGGGCGTTTGGATACGCAGTATTTT. Translated, it gives CASSLGGLGRLDTQYF.

The sample holds many counts of this clonotype. The chain employs TRBV29-1 and TRBJ2-7; 9 bases are shared with TRBD1. CDR1 SQVTM and CDR2 ANQGSEA come from the germline V gene. This CDR3 has 13 amino acids. Unmatched junction bases numbered 5, after V lost 6 bases and J lost 2 bases. The CDR3 bases are TGCAGCGTGGGGGACAGGGCGACCTACGAGCAGTACTTC. The encoded protein is CSVGDRATYEQYF.

This clonotype was counted ten times or more. At one of its ends the junction is not consistent with the germline gene, which may arise from a read error. The chain joins TRBV5-1 to TRBJ2-5; D may be TRBD1 or TRBD2 (5 bases each). The CDR3 totals 13 residues. CDR1 and CDR2 from the germline V gene are SGHRS and YFSETQ. The CDR3 DNA reads TGCGCCAGCAGCTCCGATAACGCAAAGGGACGTCGGTTC. This gives the protein CASSSDNAKGRRF.

This clonotype showed up just a few times. V is TRBV11-3 and J is TRBJ1-3; tentatively, D is TRBD1 (6 bases). The CDR3 is 17 amino acids. Per the germline V gene, CDR1 is SGHNT and CDR2 is YENEEA. Trimming shortened V by 4 bases and J by 0 bases, and 16 bases separated the two germline ends. This CDR3 reads CASSSGQSVPSGNTIYF. The CDR3 coding sequence is TGTGCCAGCAGCTCCGGACAGAGTGTTCCCTCTGGAAACACCATATATTTT.

The rearrangement joins TRBV5-1 to TRBJ2-2; no clear D. Trimming shortened V by 3 bases and J by 0 bases, and 9 bases separated the two germline ends. In germline, CDR1 is SGHRS, CDR2 YFSETQ. CDR3 length equals 15 residues. The CDR3 sequence: CASSSYRSNTGELFF. The CDR3 nucleotides are TGCGCCAGCAGCTCCTACCGGTCGAACACCGGGGAGCTGTTTTTT.

This clonotype has at least ten counts. The V call is TRBV20-1, the J call TRBJ1-2; no definite D call. The CDR3 has 10 amino acids. Trimming took 0 bases from V and 8 from J, leaving 4 bases between them. The V gene's germline CDR1 is DFQATT and CDR2 SNEGSKA (reference sequence). CDR3 sequence reads: CSAREAGYTF. The CDR3 DNA reads as TGCAGTGCTAGAGAGGCGGGCTACACCTTC.

Many counts were recorded for this clonotype. The chain is built from TRBV12-3 or TRBV12-4 and TRBJ1-1; weak D call: TRBD1 (5 bases). There are 11 residues in the CDR3. V was shortened by 6 bases and J by 3 bases, with 5 bases between the two germline ends. Here the CDR3 reads CASRGDTEAFF. The CDR3 DNA reads as TGTGCCAGCAGGGGGGACACTGAAGCTTTCTTT.

This clonotype was recorded a few times. V gene TRBV29-1 combines with J gene TRBJ2-1; perhaps TRBD2 as D (6 bases). Germline CDR1 and CDR2: SQVTM and ANQGSEA. V was cut by 8 bases and J by 4 bases, with 12 bases left in between. CDR3 length: 12 amino acids. The CDR3 spells CSRSGRYNEQFF. Written as DNA, the CDR3 is TGCAGCCGTAGCGGACGTTACAATGAGCAGTTCTTC.

This clonotype was picked up many times. The chain employs TRBV5-1 and TRBJ2-2; D gene uncertain. The CDR3 length is 15 residues. CDR1 is SGHRS, CDR2 YFSETQ, per germline. V gave up 0 bases and J gave up 4 bases, with 10 bases separating them. The DNA for the CDR3 is TGCGCCAGCAGCTTGGATGTTGTTTCCACCGGGGAGCTGTTTTTT. It yields the protein CASSLDVVSTGELFF.

This clonotype was found many times. The genes are TRBV20-1 and TRBJ2-3, with TRBD2 identical over 10 bases. V dropped 1 base and J dropped 6; count of bases not matched to a gene: 10. This CDR3 has 16 residues. Germline assignment: CDR1 DFQATT and CDR2 SNEGSKA (reference sequence). The CDR3 protein is CSARASPSGSRDTQYF. CDR3 DNA sequence: TGCAGTGCTAGAGCCTCACCTAGCGGGAGTCGGGATACGCAGTATTTT.

This clonotype occurred many times. The chain couples TRBV3-1 to TRBJ2-2; tentatively, D is TRBD2 (5 bases). CDR1 and CDR2 (germline): LGHDT, YNNKEL (reference sequence). This CDR3 is 13 amino acids long. Trimming removed 4 bases from V and 5 bases from J, with 8 bases in between. CDR3 sequence: CASSLWRTGELFF. The CDR3 DNA reads as TGTGCCAGCAGCCTGTGGAGGACCGGGGAGCTGTTTTTT. The full variable domain, rest sourced from reference TRBV3-1 and TRBJ2-2, is DTAVSQTPKYLVTQMGNDKSIKCEQNLGHDTMYWYKQDSKKFLKIMFSYNNKELIINETVPNRFSPKSPDKAHLNLHINSLELGDSAVYFCASSLWRTGELFFGEGSRLTVL.

In this sample, this clonotype turned up many times. Here the CDR3 reads CAISESGSRGLFF. In DNA, the CDR3 is TGTGCCATCAGTGAGTCGGGATCGCGGGGACTGTTTTTT. This chain connects TRBV10-3 to TRBJ1-4, with unresolved D. The CDR3 sequence is 13 residues long. Trimming removed 0 bases at V and 13 bases at J, with 12 bases between. Germline CDR1 ENHRY, CDR2 SYGVKD.